This T cell receptor beta chain originates from a study of T cell changes during pregnancy in multiple sclerosis. TCRdb's copy holds only in-frame clones and misses some; the assay was immunoSEQ multiplex PCR. This sample has 45,000 to 55,000 clones; roughly 85% occur once, and the top ten carry 1.2%. After removal of 0 bases from V and 8 bases from J, the junction contained 7 bases not matched to a gene. Looked up from germline, CDR1 is MNHEY and CDR2 is SVGAGI. This CDR3 has 16 residues. The TCR comes from a female donor with multiple sclerosis, enrolled in a pregnancy study. The sequences come from CD4+ T cells from peripheral blood mononuclear cells, collected in the second trimester of pregnancy. V is TRBV6-5 and J is TRBJ2-1; 10 bases match TRBD2. This CDR3 reads CASSYSKASGSDEQFF. The CDR3, as DNA: TGTGCCAGCAGTTACTCAAAGGCTAGCGGGAGCGATGAGCAGTTCTTC.